This T cell receptor beta chain was retrieved from a study of blood T cell repertoires in COVID-19. As for the study in general: The cDNA or gDNA used as material had been derived from T cells, B-cell-depleted T cells, or PBMCs.

Germline V gives CDR1 GTSNPN, CDR2 SVGIG (reference sequence). V dropped 0 bases and J dropped 0 bases, with 6 bases sitting between them. This CDR3 has 13 residues. Only in-frame clones appear in the TCRdb table, and some are missing; sequencing was by immunoSEQ multiplex PCR. The sample records about 170,000 clones, about four fifths being singletons. This receptor was obtained from an older woman with acute or convalescent COVID-19. Sequencing was performed on peripheral blood. V and J are TRBV30 and TRBJ2-7; D perhaps matches TRBD1 (5 bases). CDR3 sequence: CAWSVDTSYEQYF. Here the CDR3 DNA reads TGTGCCTGGAGTGTGGACACCTCCTACGAGCAGTACTTC.